This T cell receptor (beta chain) was sequenced in a study of blood T cell repertoires in COVID-19. Study overall: Both acute and convalescent COVID-19 samples were obtained from the United States, Italy and Spain. PBMCs, B-cell-depleted T cells, or T cells were the source of the cDNA or gDNA that made up the material.

CDR1 and CDR2 from the germline V gene are MDHEN and SYDVKM. This CDR3 comprises 12 residues. The V end was cut by 6 bases, the J end by 4 bases, with 7 bases between. Data came from immunoSEQ multiplex PCR; TCRdb stores just in-frame clones and leaves some out. The sample includes around 250,000 clones, roughly 84% of them seen just once. The receptor was isolated from a woman aged 40 to 50 who had recovered from COVID-19. The sequenced sample consisted of peripheral blood. The rearrangement joins TRBV28 to TRBJ2-1; tentative D call: TRBD1 (6 bases). The CDR3 reads CASSQGYNEQFF. The CDR3 DNA reads TGTGCCAGCAGCCAGGGGTACAATGAGCAGTTCTTC.